This T cell receptor (beta chain) was recovered during a study of blood T cell repertoires in COVID-19. CDR3 length: 16 amino acids. Germline loops: CDR1 SGDLS, CDR2 YYNGEE. Trimming left V 2 bases short and J 6 bases short, with 17 bases between. Produced via immunoSEQ multiplex PCR; TCRdb's table is partial and in-frame only. The data contain 150,000 to 200,000 clones, around 89% of them seen just once; the ten biggest clones take up 20% to 30%. This TCR was recovered from a man aged 55 to 69 with acute or convalescent COVID-19. The specimen sequenced was peripheral blood. This sequence joins TRBV9 and TRBJ2-2, with D possibly TRBD2 on 6 matching bases. The CDR3 loop reads CASSVGDWREAGELFF. The CDR3 coding sequence is TGTGCCAGCAGCGTGGGGGACTGGAGGGAAGCCGGGGAGCTGTTTTTT.